The 7 T cell receptor beta chains below come from one sample, sequenced in a study of technical replicates of blood from a few donors. Repertoires were generated with immunoSEQ multiplex PCR, while TCRdb's copy carries only in-frame clones and drops some. Of approximately 76,000 clones listed, roughly nine tenths are singletons. Sequenced sample: T cells isolated from PBMCs. The receptors derive from a human donor in good health.

The V call is TRBV6-5, the J call TRBJ2-3; perhaps TRBD1 as D (5 bases). Trimming removed 8 bases at V and 2 bases at J, with 17 bases between. CDR1 and CDR2 from the germline V gene are MNHEY and SVGAGI. The CDR3 totals 15 residues. CDR3: CASRPGWRYTDTQYF. As DNA, the CDR3 is TGTGCCAGCCGTCCAGGGTGGAGATACACAGATACGCAGTATTTT.

The genes are TRBV19 and TRBJ2-3, with 15 bases aligning to TRBD2. With V trimmed by 6 bases and J by 5 bases, 6 bases remained unmatched. This CDR3 is built from 16 residues. Germline V gene sequence: CDR1 LNHDA, CDR2 SQIVND (reference sequence). The CDR3 protein is CASRRTSGGAGDTQYF. CDR3 in DNA: TGTGCCAGTAGACGGACTAGCGGGGGGGCCGGAGATACGCAGTATTTT.

This chain uses TRBV9 with TRBJ2-5, with 8 bases fitting TRBD2. Germline CDR1 reads SGDLS; CDR2 reads YYNGEE. V shed 3 bases, J shed 7 bases, and the junction held 11 bases outside the gene matches. This CDR3 region has 15 residues. The DNA for the CDR3 is TGTGCCAGCAGCGCCGGGACTAGTAGCGCCGGGACCCAGTACTTC. This encodes CASSAGTSSAGTQYF.

The sample holds one count of this clone. The chain is built from TRBV9 and TRBJ2-1; the D gene is possibly TRBD2 (7 bases). The CDR3 covers 15 residues. Germline V lookup: CDR1 SGDLS, CDR2 YYNGEE. Trimming stripped 1 base from V and 2 bases from J, with 10 bases between. CDR3 in DNA: TGTGCCAGCAGCGTACGCGGGGGCCCCTACAATGAGCAGTTCTTC. This gives the protein CASSVRGGPYNEQFF.

This clone was seen a handful of times. The chain links TRBV5-4 to TRBJ2-7; D is undetermined. CDR1 and CDR2 from the germline V gene are SGHNT and YYREEE (reference sequence). The CDR3 loop spans 12 amino acids. Trimming pared 1 base from V and 6 bases from J, leaving 8 bases between. CDR3 residues: CASSLPLSEQYF. CDR3 in DNA: TGTGCCAGCAGCTTGCCCCTCTCCGAGCAGTACTTC.

The genes are TRBV7-6 and TRBJ2-5; the D gene is possibly TRBD2 (5 bases). Germline V gene data show CDR1 as SGHVS and CDR2 as FNYEAQ. This CDR3 comprises 14 residues. V was trimmed by 3 bases and J by 4 bases, leaving 12 bases between them. Here the CDR3 DNA reads TGTGCCAGCAGCTTGAAGGCGGGTCCAGAGACCCAGTACTTC. It translates to CASSLKAGPETQYF.

The chain is built from TRBV2 and TRBJ1-5; no definite D call. There are 15 residues in the CDR3. The ends were cut back, 4 bases at V and 5 bases at J, with 15 bases in the middle. The germline V gene encodes CDR1 SNHLY and CDR2 FYNNEI. Here the CDR3 reads CASSVGTEKDQPQHF. For the CDR3, the DNA is TGTGCCAGCAGTGTTGGAACAGAAAAAGATCAGCCCCAGCATTTT.